The 5 T cell receptor beta chains below were found in one sample sequenced in a study of T-cell reconstitution after alpha-beta-depleted transplantation in children. It was with unique molecular identifiers that the TCRbeta library was prepared. TCRdb independently ran MiXCR on the PCR reads; one entry per CDR3 protein. The sample shows about 360,000 distinct CDR3 sequences, about an eighth of them seen only once. The specimen comprised PBMCs, sampled from the stem cell graft. The receptors derive from a human donor who donated a stem cell graft to a child with Fanconi anemia.

The sample holds a few counts of this clonotype. The CDR3 here is CATSGGSDEQFF. DNA for the CDR3: TGTGCCACCTCAGGGGGTTCGGATGAGCAGTTCTTC. The gene calls are TRBV10-3 and TRBJ2-1; 7 bases align to TRBD1. The junction had 8 bases not matched to a gene; V was cut back by 10 bases and J by 8 bases. The length of the CDR3 is 12 residues. The germline gives CDR1 ENHRY, CDR2 SYGVKD.

This clonotype was seen ten or more times. CDR3: CASSATGSTGELFF. Here the CDR3 DNA reads TGCGCCAGCAGCGCGACAGGGTCCACCGGGGAGCTGTTTTTT. This chain links TRBV5-1 with TRBJ2-2, with TRBD1 identical over 7 bases. The CDR3 is 14 residues long. CDR1 and CDR2 (germline): SGHRS, YFSETQ. The V segment lost 4 bases and the J segment 4 bases; nucleotides outside the gene matches: 4. The whole variable domain, remainder taken from reference TRBV5-1 and TRBJ2-2, is KAGVTQTPRYLIKTRGQQVTLSCSPISGHRSVSWYQQTPGQGLQFLFEYFSETQRNKGNFPGRFSGRQFSNSRSEMNVSTLELGDSALYLCASSATGSTGELFFGEGSRLTVL.

In DNA form, the CDR3 reads TGTGCCAGCAGCCAAGAGGTCCATGAGCAGTTCTTC. Residues: CASSQEVHEQFF. The chain recombines TRBV4-2 with TRBJ2-1; D is unclear. Germline V gene sequence: CDR1 LGHNA, CDR2 YNFKEQ. The ends were cut back, 0 bases at V and 8 bases at J, with 5 bases in the middle. CDR3 length: 12 amino acids.

For the CDR3, the DNA is TGTGCCAGCAGCCACTCCTGGGGGCTCGGCGGGGAGCTGTTTTTT. The encoded protein is CASSHSWGLGGELFF. This chain connects TRBV3-1 to TRBJ2-2; D may be TRBD1 (6 bases). This CDR3 is 15 amino acids long. V was clipped by 3 bases and J by 7 bases, with 15 bases between them. Per the germline V gene, CDR1 is LGHDT and CDR2 is YNNKEL (reference sequence). Using reference TRBV3-1 and TRBJ2-2 for the parts outside the CDR3, the full variable domain is DTAVSQTPKYLVTQMGNDKSIKCEQNLGHDTMYWYKQDSKKFLKIMFSYNNKELIINETVPNRFSPKSPDKAHLNLHINSLELGDSAVYFCASSHSWGLGGELFFGEGSRLTVL.

This clonotype showed up many times. The rearrangement joins TRBV6-4 to TRBJ1-1; D unresolved. CDR3 length equals 14 residues. Between the trimmed V and J ends, which lost 3 bases and 0 bases, there was a span of 8 bases. Germline V lookup: CDR1 MRHNA, CDR2 SNTAGT. The CDR3 nucleotides read TGTGCCAGCAGTGAAACCTTCATGAACACTGAAGCTTTCTTT. It translates to CASSETFMNTEAFF.